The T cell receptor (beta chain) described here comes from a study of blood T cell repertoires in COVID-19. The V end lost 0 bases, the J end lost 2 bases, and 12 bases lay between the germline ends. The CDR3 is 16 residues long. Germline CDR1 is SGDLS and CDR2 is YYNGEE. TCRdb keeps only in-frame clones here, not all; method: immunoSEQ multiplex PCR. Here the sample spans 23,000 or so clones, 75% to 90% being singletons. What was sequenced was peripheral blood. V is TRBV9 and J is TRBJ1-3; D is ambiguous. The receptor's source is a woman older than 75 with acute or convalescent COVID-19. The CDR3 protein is CASSVGWSIAGNTIYF. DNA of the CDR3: TGTGCCAGCAGCGTAGGATGGAGTATAGCTGGAAACACCATATATTTT.